The 6 T cell receptor beta chains reported below all come from one sample, sequenced in a study of pediatric ulcerative colitis. Some clones are missing from TCRdb's copy, which holds only in-frame ones; the method was immunoSEQ multiplex PCR. The sample yields 15,000 to 20,000 clones, 70% to 80% seen once. Rectal tissue came from one to two pinch biopsies taken at colonoscopy. Specimen: gut tissue. Receptors originate from a boy aged 5-17 years with moderate ulcerative colitis.

The genes are TRBV7-2 and TRBJ2-1; D is perhaps TRBD1 (5 bases). The V end lost 1 base, the J end lost 7 bases, and 14 bases lay between the germline ends. From germline, CDR1 is SGHTA and CDR2 FQGNSA. This CDR3 contains 15 residues. CDR3 DNA sequence: TGTGCCAGCAGCTTAGATCGTAATAGGGGAAATGAGCAGTTCTTC. Amino acid sequence: CASSLDRNRGNEQFF.

This chain uses TRBV6-5 with TRBJ2-5, with D perhaps matching TRBD2 (7 bases). The CDR3 covers 16 residues. Germline CDR1 and CDR2: MNHEY and SVGAGI. The V gene lost 4 bases and the J gene lost 1 base, with 16 bases spanning the gap. In nucleotides, the CDR3 is TGTGCCAGCAGTTCGATATTAAGGGGGGGCCAAGAGACCCAGTACTTC. This encodes CASSSILRGGQETQYF.

CDR3 amino acids: CACPAGGYEQYF. DNA for the CDR3: TGTGCCTGCCCGGCAGGGGGGTACGAGCAGTACTTC. The chain carries TRBV30 and TRBJ2-7; D may be TRBD1 (7 bases). Looked up from germline, CDR1 is GTSNPN and CDR2 is SVGIG (reference sequence). This CDR3 has 12 residues. Trimming left V 6 bases short and J 4 bases short, with 13 bases between.

This clone was observed once. The chain carries TRBV27 and TRBJ1-5; tentatively, D is TRBD1 (5 bases). The CDR3 spans 13 residues. Trimming took 6 bases from V and 11 from J, leaving 17 bases between them. Germline V lookup: CDR1 MNHEY, CDR2 SMNVEV (reference sequence). The CDR3, as DNA: TGTGCCAGCAGCTACTTAGGGGCCCCGACCCAGCATTTT. The encoded protein is CASSYLGAPTQHF.

This sequence joins TRBV4-1 and TRBJ1-3; tentative D call: TRBD1 (5 bases). V lost 0 bases and J 2 bases, leaving 5 bases between the germline ends. CDR3 length: 14 amino acids. Germline V lookup: CDR1 MGHRA, CDR2 YSYEKL. CDR3 sequence: CASSQDRAGNTIYF. The CDR3, as DNA: TGCGCCAGCAGCCAAGACAGGGCTGGAAACACCATATATTTT.

The chain employs TRBV6-6 and TRBJ1-5; no clear D. CDR1 and CDR2 (germline): MNHNY, SVGAGI (reference sequence). The CDR3 is 15 residues long. V was pared by 6 bases and J by 0 bases, with 12 bases between. CDR3 protein: CASRPHGDSNQPQHF. In DNA, the CDR3 is TGTGCCAGCAGACCCCACGGGGATAGCAATCAGCCCCAGCATTTT.